A selection of T cell receptor beta chains follows, all from one sample in a study of blood T cell repertoires in COVID-19. TCRdb keeps only in-frame clones here, not all; method: immunoSEQ multiplex PCR. The table lists approximately 210,000 clones, around four fifths of them singletons. The specimen was peripheral blood. The receptors stem from a woman aged 45-59 years with active or convalescent COVID-19. Both conserved end residues are part of each CDR3. D genes are given only for firm matches. The size field is filled for only some rows; it gives once, few, many or a size class.

D: NA; J: TRBJ2-5; size: NA; V: TRBV5-1; DNA: TGCGCCAGCAGCTTGCCGCAGGGCGGAATTCAAGAGACCCAGTACTTC; CDR3: CASSLPQGGIQETQYF
D: TRBD1; J: TRBJ1-5; size: NA; V: TRBV24-1; DNA: TGTGCCACCAGTGAGGCGGGACAGGGGAATTCTCAGCCCCAGCATTTT; CDR3: CATSEAGQGNSQPQHF
D: TRBD1; J: TRBJ2-3; size: once; V: TRBV6-5; DNA: TGTGCCAGCAGTTTGAACAGGGGAGCCACAGATACGCAGTATTTT; CDR3: CASSLNRGATDTQYF
D: NA; J: TRBJ2-3; size: NA; V: TRBV5-1; DNA: TGCGCCAGCAGCCTCGGGGAGATTTTTATTCTAGATACGCAGTATTTT; CDR3: CASSLGEIFILDTQYF
D: NA; J: TRBJ2-2; size: NA; V: TRBV2; DNA: TGTGCCAGCGTGGGGGCGCTCGGGTCTTCGAACACCGGGGAGCTGTTTTTT; CDR3: CASVGALGSSNTGELFF
D: TRBD2; J: TRBJ2-7; size: few; V: TRBV19; DNA: TGTGCCAGTAGTATAGCTACTAGCGGGAGTTACGAGCAGTACTTC; CDR3: CASSIATSGSYEQYF
D: TRBD1; J: TRBJ1-1; size: NA; V: TRBV5-1; DNA: TGCGCCAGCAGCCTTCAGGGGGGGAACACTGAAGCTTTCTTT; CDR3: CASSLQGGNTEAFF
D: NA; J: TRBJ1-5; size: NA; V: TRBV12-3/TRBV12-4; DNA: TGTGCCAGCGCCCGGGGATCCTTGCAGCCCCAGCATTTT; CDR3: CASARGSLQPQHF
D: TRBD2; J: TRBJ2-3; size: NA; V: TRBV7-9; DNA: TGTGCCAGCAGCTGGACGGCCGCGGGGGAAGGGGATACGCAGTATTTT; CDR3: CASSWTAAGEGDTQYF
D: NA; J: TRBJ2-1; size: NA; V: TRBV5-1; DNA: TGCGCCAGCAGCTTGCCAGGGATCCACAATGAGCAGTTCTTC; CDR3: CASSLPGIHNEQFF
D: NA; J: TRBJ1-6; size: NA; V: TRBV5-1; DNA: TGCGCCAGCAGCTTGGGTAACGCAGGGAATTCACCCCTCCACTTT; CDR3: CASSLGNAGNSPLHF
D: TRBD2; J: TRBJ2-1; size: NA; V: TRBV19; DNA: TGTGCCAGTAAGAGACTAGCGGGAGTTGCTGAGCAGTTCTTC; CDR3: CASKRLAGVAEQFF
D: TRBD1; J: TRBJ1-2; size: NA; V: TRBV28; DNA: TGTGCCAGCAGGTTACCTTCGACAGGGATTTATGGCTACACCTTC; CDR3: CASRLPSTGIYGYTF
D: TRBD1; J: TRBJ2-1; size: once; V: TRBV5-1; DNA: TGCGCCAGCAGAGGGGGACAGGGGACAGATGAGCAGTTCTTC; CDR3: CASRGGQGTDEQFF
D: TRBD2; J: TRBJ2-3; size: NA; V: TRBV4-1; DNA: TGCGCCAGCAGCCAAGCCCCAAGCGGGAGAGGGGCAGATACGCAGTATTTT; CDR3: CASSQAPSGRGADTQYF
D: NA; J: TRBJ1-3; size: NA; V: TRBV15; DNA: TGTGCCACCAGCAAGGGGATAGGAATCAGCTCTGGAAACACCATATATTTT; CDR3: CATSKGIGISSGNTIYF
D: NA; J: TRBJ2-7; size: NA; V: TRBV6-1; DNA: TGTGCCAGCAGTGAAGGAGGGTTTGGGGACGAGCAGTACTTC; CDR3: CASSEGGFGDEQYF
D: NA; J: TRBJ1-4; size: NA; V: TRBV5-6; DNA: TGTGCCAGCAGCTCGACAGACCATAATGAAAAACTGTTTTTT; CDR3: CASSSTDHNEKLFF
D: TRBD1; J: TRBJ1-6; size: few; V: TRBV12-3/TRBV12-4; DNA: TGTGCCAGCAGTTTATGGGACAGGACCCTCCACTTT; CDR3: CASSLWDRTLHF
D: TRBD1; J: TRBJ2-5; size: NA; V: TRBV4-1; DNA: TGCGCCAGCAGCTCAAGGACAGGGAAAGAGACCCAGTACTTC; CDR3: CASSSRTGKETQYF
D: NA; J: TRBJ2-7; size: NA; V: TRBV29-1; DNA: TGCAGCGCAGCTAGGGGTCCAAGCACCCACGAGCAGTACTTC; CDR3: CSAARGPSTHEQYF
D: TRBD2; J: TRBJ2-2; size: NA; V: TRBV9; DNA: TGTGCCAGCAGCGTCGGACTAGCGGGAGTTACCGGGGAGCTGTTTTTT; CDR3: CASSVGLAGVTGELFF
D: TRBD1; J: TRBJ2-6; size: NA; V: TRBV30; DNA: TGTGCCTGGAGTTCGGGACAGGGGGCAAATGGGGCCAACGTCCTGACTTTC; CDR3: CAWSSGQGANGANVLTF
D: NA; J: TRBJ1-3; size: few; V: TRBV5-1; DNA: TGCGCCAGTGCCTGGGAGGCGGGCCGAACAGGTCCTGGAAACACCATATATTTT; CDR3: CASAWEAGRTGPGNTIYF
D: TRBD2; J: TRBJ2-1; size: NA; V: TRBV4-2; DNA: TGTGCCAGCAGCCAAGAGATGGTAGCGGGAGGGTACAATGAGCAGTTCTTC; CDR3: CASSQEMVAGGYNEQFF
D: TRBD1; J: TRBJ1-2; size: NA; V: TRBV29-1; DNA: TGCAGCGTGAGGACAGGGTCCTATGGCTACACCTTC; CDR3: CSVRTGSYGYTF
D: TRBD1; J: TRBJ1-6; size: NA; V: TRBV6-5; DNA: TGTGCCAGCAGGCCCTGGGACAGATCGGATTCACCCCTCCACTTT; CDR3: CASRPWDRSDSPLHF
D: NA; J: TRBJ1-3; size: once; V: TRBV5-1; DNA: TGCGCCAGCAGCCGAGGGCCAGAGCTAAACACCATATATTTT; CDR3: CASSRGPELNTIYF
D: NA; J: TRBJ2-1; size: NA; V: TRBV10-2; DNA: TGCGCCAGTGGCAGGCTCCTTGCCTACAATGAGCAGTTCTTC; CDR3: CASGRLLAYNEQFF